This T cell receptor beta chain was documented in a study of neurological immune-mediated disorders. Findings and caveats of the study: The repertoires of 18 of 34 multiple sclerosis patients fell into one related-CDR3 cluster (a possible signature) under phylogenetic grouping. Because no CDR3 amino acid sequences were shared across subjects by expanded clones, private repertoires were suggested in all groups.

Time point described: longitudinal time-point 3. Template-switch 5'RACE cDNA synthesis added a 10-nucleotide unique molecular identifier. TCRdb reanalysed the 5' RACE reads using MiXCR and keeps one entry per CDR3 protein. The table lists some 89,000 distinct CDR3 sequences, around 4% of them singletons. This clonotype showed up many times. Its antigen is not known. Input material: PBMCs. The receptor's source is a woman aged 60-75 years with multiple sclerosis.

The DNA of the CDR3 is TGTGCCAGCAGCTTAGCATTGACTAGCGGGGGGGCCGGCACCGGGGAGCTGTTTTTT. It encodes CASSLALTSGGAGTGELFF. The rearrangement links TRBV7-2 to TRBJ2-2, with TRBD2 identical over 14 bases. This CDR3 region has 19 residues. The germline gives CDR1 SGHTA, CDR2 FQGNSA. J gave up 4 bases and V 0 bases, and 7 bases lay outside the gene matches.